The rows below give T cell receptor beta chains drawn from one sample of a study of PD-1 blockade in mismatch repair-deficient tumors. Measured with immunoSEQ multiplex PCR; TCRdb has only the in-frame clones, and not every one. The data contain around 110,000 clones, over 65% of them singletons. The sample in question was peripheral blood, obtained about 13 months after starting pembrolizumab. The receptors were sampled from an adult with mismatch repair-deficient cancer. CDR3s include the opening cysteine and the closing phenylalanine or tryptophan. D genes are given only for firm matches. A row's size may be missing; if present it is once, few, many or a size class.

v_gene	j_gene	abundance	d_gene	CDR3aa	CDR3nt
TRBV25-1	TRBJ1-2	NA	TRBD1	CASSEPGTAANYGYTF	TGTGCCAGCAGTGAACCTGGGACAGCTGCTAACTATGGCTACACCTTC
TRBV7-6	TRBJ2-2	NA	TRBD2	CASSLALGLAGVDTGELFF	TGTGCCAGCAGCTTAGCCCTGGGACTAGCGGGAGTAGATACCGGGGAGCTGTTTTTT
TRBV19	TRBJ2-1	once	TRBD2	CASSISRLAGDYNEQFF	TGTGCCAGTAGTATAAGCAGGCTAGCGGGTGACTACAATGAGCAGTTCTTC
TRBV4-1	TRBJ2-1	once	TRBD2	CASSQDRLAGAYNEQFF	TGCGCCAGCAGCCAAGATCGACTAGCGGGAGCCTACAATGAGCAGTTCTTC
TRBV7-2	TRBJ1-4	once	NA	CASSPDRGGQRIEKLFF	TGTGCCAGCAGCCCGGACCGGGGTGGACAGAGGATTGAAAAACTGTTTTTT
TRBV11-3	TRBJ2-1	NA	TRBD2	CASSLEGGRGGNEQFF	TGTGCCAGCAGCTTAGAAGGCGGGAGGGGCGGCAATGAGCAGTTCTTC
TRBV30	TRBJ2-7	NA	NA	CAWSLDSYEQYF	TGTGCCTGGTCACTCGACTCCTACGAGCAGTACTTC
TRBV5-6	TRBJ2-5	NA	NA	CASSLDRSQTQYF	TGTGCCAGCAGCTTGGACAGGTCGCAGACCCAGTACTTC
TRBV9	TRBJ2-5	NA	TRBD2	CASSRGGSLATRETQYF	TGTGCCAGCAGCCGGGGGGGCTCACTAGCGACCAGGGAGACCCAGTACTTC
TRBV9	TRBJ2-1	NA	NA	CASTTDPYNEQFF	TGTGCCAGCACGACGGACCCCTACAATGAGCAGTTCTTC
TRBV6-6	TRBJ2-1	NA	NA	CASSQGLADFF	TGTGCCAGCAGTCAGGGACTGGCGGATTTCTTC
TRBV28	TRBJ2-1	NA	TRBD2	CASSSPGTSGIGGGDNEQFF	TGTGCCAGCAGTTCCCCAGGGACTAGCGGGATAGGGGGCGGGGACAATGAGCAGTTCTTC
TRBV18	TRBJ1-1	NA	NA	CASSSGAGLNTEAFF	TGTGCCAGCTCATCTGGGGCAGGGTTGAACACTGAAGCTTTCTTT
TRBV13	TRBJ2-7	once	TRBD2	CASSLGLAGYYEQYF	TGTGCCAGCAGCTTAGGACTAGCGGGATACTACGAGCAGTACTTC
TRBV27	TRBJ2-7	NA	TRBD2	CASSARSGRPYEQYF	TGTGCCAGCAGTGCCAGAAGCGGGAGGCCGTACGAGCAGTACTTC
TRBV5-5	TRBJ2-2	NA	NA	CASSLRSDGELFF	TGTGCCAGCAGCTTGAGGTCAGACGGGGAGCTGTTTTTT